This T cell receptor beta chain was sequenced in a study of blood T cells in healthy people across ages. Primers used in a second PCR of about 7 to 12 cycles were a sample-barcoded 5' primer and a J-beta primer mix. Each CDR3 protein is one row after TCRdb ran MiXCR on the 5' RACE reads. In the table there are 900,000 to 950,000 distinct CDR3 sequences, about 27% of which are singletons. This clonotype was counted at least ten times. Germline CDR1 reads SGHRS; CDR2 reads YFSETQ. Trimming left V 0 bases short and J 4 bases short, with 19 bases between. CDR3 size: 17 residues. These sequences were also reported in another study, on T cells of mothers and their children. In that study: Sequencing got over 8 million TCR beta CDR3 reads from each mother and approximately 3 million from each child.

The receptor was derived from a woman aged 40 to 55 in good health. Source material: blood. The chain links TRBV5-1 to TRBJ1-2; perhaps TRBD1 as D (5 bases). DNA for the CDR3: TGCGCCAGCAGCTTGGCCAGCGGGACGGCAATTAGCTATGGCTACACCTTC. Encoded protein: CASSLASGTAISYGYTF.